The source of this T cell receptor (beta chain) is a study of shared clonotypes between healthy human individuals (dated by TCRdb to the early 2020s). At the level of the whole study: A couple of women and a few men aged 18 to 49 years were included in the cohort. For each donor, three plates each were used for CD4 naive and CD4 memory, two plates were used for CD8 naive, and one plate was used for CD8 memory. The study deeply sequenced blood TCR repertoires of several healthy adults to estimate repertoire size and the extent of clonotype sharing between individuals. To increase sequencing depth and limit assay-specific biases, TCR repertoire library preparation and sequencing were carried out by different laboratories using diverse techniques. Leukapheresis yielded between about 0.94 and 9.5 billion PBMCs per donor. Overall study outcomes, separate from this receptor: Incomplete sequencing was indicated by rarefaction of sorted-subset datasets, despite the large sequencing depth. Sharing across four donors was observed for around 4.8% of naive CD4, over 3% of naive CD8, over 2% of memory CD4, and about 0.38% of memory CD8 clonotypes. Sampling was restricted to blood, and TCR repertoires in tissues likely differ from the TCR repertoires found in blood. Larger estimated clonotype richness was generally found for naive subsets than for memory subsets. Because the study included a small number of donors, the genetic and exposure-history diversity represented was limited. Compared with non-shared clonotypes, clonotypes shared by all four sorted-subset donors had higher generation probabilities. Pairwise subsampling indicated that sequencing depth was expected to affect the degree of clonotype sharing among donors.

CD8 naive samples were CD45RO-negative cells positively selected for CCR7, giving a CD45RA+CCR7+ population that excluded TemRA cells. The donors were healthy, HIV-negative adults who had no recently reported acute infections or vaccinations. Only Caucasian adults living in Nashville, Tennessee, USA were represented among the donors. Blood was collected by leukapheresis, and PBMCs were isolated by Ficoll-Histopaque density gradient centrifugation and then cryopreserved in liquid nitrogen vapor phase. Purity and quantity of every magnetically sorted T cell population were checked by analytical flow cytometry. From each sorted fraction, genomic DNA was isolated and quantified by UV absorbance on a Nanodrop 2000c. Using the deep immunoSEQ assay, TCR CDR3 regions were amplified from genomic DNA by multiplex PCR. Extracted genomic DNA from each cell subset was distributed evenly across all wells of several immunoSEQ 96-well plates, and each plate was treated as a replicate. For sorted subsets, 200 ng of genomic DNA, equivalent to 25,000 to 35,000 T cell genomes, went into each replicate PCR. Purified libraries were quantified with a Qubit 3.0 fluorometer, sized on a Bioanalyzer 2100, and re-quantified with the KAPA Library Quantification kit. Every immunoSEQ 96-well plate was sequenced on a separate single-read 150-cycle Illumina NextSeq 550 flow cell. In the original analysis: Because the immunoSEQ output held only junctional sequences and lacked quality scores, the filtering could not match the filtering applied to full-length reads. To assign V/J genes and CDR3, sequences were annotated against IMGT germline references using PyIR, a Python wrapper for IgBLAST v1.9. Reads were filtered out if the reads had weak V/J assignments (E-value above 1e-6), no CDR3, stop codons, out-of-frame junctions, or ambiguous translated residues. V3J clonotypes were defined by identical inferred V gene, J gene, and CDR3 amino acid sequence. To compute the percentage overlap between repertoires, the number of shared unique clonotypes was divided by the size of the smaller repertoire. Richness of each repertoire was evaluated using RTK rarefaction, the Chao1 estimator, and Recon v2.1 estimates of unobserved clonotypes. Generation probabilities were computed with OLGA for all TCRbeta clonotypes obtained by the gDNA method from four donors. TCRdb's version of the immuneACCESS table is confined to in-frame rearrangements and falls short of the full clone set. An unresolved V gene accounts for under half of the shortfall where checked; the remainder is of unknown origin. V and J calls and clone size follow that table, whereas D and trimming were derived from the DNA. This sample holds roughly 2.1 million clones; roughly 91% were observed only once. Under 2% of the sample goes to the ten largest clones.

This clone appeared a single time. The antigen this receptor binds is unknown. Base qualities are not at hand, and no much larger clone is one base apart. CDR1 and CDR2 are read off the germline V gene as MGHRA and YSYEKL. From cysteine to phenylalanine, the CDR3 is 19 amino acids long. Left in the record is the CDR3 DNA by itself, 57 bases read in frame from the first base. V is pared back by 0 bases and J by 7 bases, with 25 bases lying between the germline termini. The rearrangement combines TRBV4-1 with TRBJ2-4; the D gene is possibly TRBD1 or TRBD2, with 5 bases matching each. This clonotype originated in a man between 18 and 35 years old in good health. Some clones in this sample may be carry-over from other donors' samples. Sequenced input: naive CD8+ T cells from PBMCs. Sample cell subset or site, as interpreted from the label and publication: CD45RA+CCR7+. CDR3 loop: CASSQDQGESFPERNIQYF. The nucleotide sequence is given as TGCGCCAGCAGCCAAGATCAGGGAGAATCATTCCCCGAACGGAACATTCAGTACTTC.